These T cell receptor beta chains were read from a single sample in a study of identical twins. TCRdb re-called the 5' RACE reads with MiXCR, one entry per CDR3 protein. The table includes approximately 240,000 distinct CDR3 sequences, about 14% detected once. The material sequenced was memory (CD45RO+) T cells sorted from blood. Every receptor here comes from a woman aged 18-29 years in good health. Both conserved end residues are part of each CDR3. A D gene is named only where the DNA matches it firmly. Size tells how often a clone was seen (once, few, many) or the class of an expanded clone, and some rows leave it out.

many	TRBJ1-5	-	TRBV2	CASSENHSNQPQHF	TGTGCCAGCAGTGAAAACCATAGCAATCAGCCCCAGCATTTT
many	TRBJ1-1	TRBD1	TRBV19	CASSGTGRTEAFF	TGTGCCAGTAGTGGGACAGGGCGCACTGAAGCTTTCTTT
-	TRBJ2-5	-	TRBV20-1	CSARDPWGVRETQYF	TGCAGTGCTAGAGATCCCTGGGGCGTTCGGGAGACCCAGTACTTC
-	TRBJ2-5	-	TRBV7-9	CASSLARGWETQYF	TGTGCCAGCAGCTTAGCCCGCGGTTGGGAGACCCAGTACTTC
few	TRBJ2-7	TRBD2	TRBV27	CASSLVRTSGSYEQYF	TGTGCCAGCAGTCTCGTCCGGACTAGCGGGAGCTACGAGCAGTACTTC
many	TRBJ2-6	-	TRBV20-1	CSAENQAPNVLTF	TGCAGTGCCGAAAATCAGGCACCCAACGTCCTGACTTTC
few	TRBJ1-3	-	TRBV5-1	CASSSTAADGNTIYF	TGCGCCAGCAGCTCAACAGCGGCGGACGGAAACACCATATATTTT
few	TRBJ1-4	-	TRBV19	CATTNQDGEKLFF	TGTGCCACCACTAATCAGGACGGCGAAAAACTGTTTTTT
-	TRBJ2-3	-	TRBV6-5	CASRRGGDTQYF	TGTGCCAGCAGAAGGGGGGGAGATACGCAGTATTTT
-	TRBJ2-1	TRBD2	TRBV18	CASSPGLAGGGEQFF	TGTGCCAGCTCACCGGGACTAGCGGGAGGCGGTGAGCAGTTCTTC
few	TRBJ2-1	-	TRBV11-1	CASSLGRGLRATSSYNEQFF	TGTGCCAGCAGCTTAGGGAGAGGATTGCGGGCAACGAGCTCCTACAATGAGCAGTTCTTC
few	TRBJ2-7	-	TRBV6-1	CASSPPGRPRRVEQYF	TGTGCCAGCAGCCCTCCGGGACGCCCGCGACGAGTCGAGCAGTACTTC
-	TRBJ2-3	TRBD2	TRBV2	CASRTGTSGSRTDTQYF	TGTGCCAGCAGGACCGGTACTAGCGGATCCCGCACAGATACGCAGTATTTT
few	TRBJ2-1	-	TRBV5-1	CASSSIYGEQFF	TGCGCCAGCAGCTCAATTTATGGTGAGCAGTTCTTC
few	TRBJ2-1	-	TRBV20-1	CSARRVSYNEQFF	TGCAGTGCCCGCCGGGTATCCTACAATGAGCAGTTCTTC
-	TRBJ1-1	-	TRBV11-1	CASSLSRTTEAFF	TGTGCCAGCAGCTTGTCCAGAACCACTGAAGCTTTCTTT
few	TRBJ1-6	-	TRBV5-6	CASSFQGGSPLHF	TGTGCCAGCAGCTTTCAGGGCGGCTCACCCCTCCACTTT
-	TRBJ2-1	TRBD2	TRBV29-1	CSVEDRAGGRREQFF	TGCAGCGTTGAAGATCGGGCGGGGGGGCGGCGGGAGCAGTTCTTC
-	TRBJ2-7	TRBD2	TRBV11-3	CASSREGNHEQYF	TGTGCCAGCAGCCGGGAGGGGAATCACGAGCAGTACTTC
-	TRBJ2-1	-	TRBV12-3/TRBV12-4	CASSRQEPQSPFF	TGTGCCAGCAGCCGACAGGAACCCCAGAGCCCGTTCTTC
-	TRBJ1-3	-	TRBV18	CASSPIVLPASRGSGNTIYF	TGTGCCAGCTCGCCCATCGTCCTCCCCGCATCCAGGGGCTCTGGAAACACCATATATTTT
once	TRBJ2-2	TRBD1	TRBV20-1	CSASPPGQNSGELFF	TGCAGTGCTAGCCCCCCGGGACAGAACTCCGGGGAGCTGTTTTTT
-	TRBJ2-5	TRBD2	TRBV12-3/TRBV12-4	CASSLRPSGDRETQYF	TGTGCCAGCAGTTTACGTCCTAGCGGGGATCGGGAGACCCAGTACTTC
many	TRBJ2-7	-	TRBV20-1	CSATATSDYEQYF	TGCAGTGCAACCGCGACGTCTGACTACGAGCAGTACTTC
-	TRBJ2-1	TRBD2	TRBV5-1	CASTPLAGPYNEQFF	TGCGCCAGCACCCCGTTAGCGGGACCATACAATGAGCAGTTCTTC
-	TRBJ2-6	-	TRBV5-4	CASSLGFSGANVLTF	TGTGCCAGCAGCTTGGGCTTCTCTGGGGCCAACGTCCTGACTTTC
few	TRBJ2-1	TRBD1	TRBV7-8	CASSSHRGPYNEQFF	TGTGCCAGCAGCTCACACAGGGGTCCCTACAATGAGCAGTTCTTC
-	TRBJ2-1	-	TRBV11-2	CASSLSPGGYNEQFF	TGTGCCAGCAGCTTATCTCCCGGCGGCTACAATGAGCAGTTCTTC
many	TRBJ2-7	TRBD2	TRBV4-3	CASSQSSGRGYDEQYF	TGCGCCAGCAGCCAAAGTAGCGGGAGAGGTTATGACGAGCAGTACTTC
few	TRBJ1-2	TRBD1	TRBV12-3/TRBV12-4	CASKTTGGYGYTF	TGTGCCAGCAAGACGACAGGGGGTTATGGCTACACCTTC
many	TRBJ2-2	TRBD2	TRBV12-3/TRBV12-4	CASRKREATGELFF	TGTGCCAGCCGAAAGCGGGAGGCAACCGGGGAGCTGTTTTTT
few	TRBJ1-1	-	TRBV20-1	CSASWAGFTEAFF	TGCAGTGCTAGTTGGGCAGGGTTCACTGAAGCTTTCTTT
few	TRBJ1-2	-	TRBV20-1	CSARDGGRLLTF	TGCAGTGCTAGAGATGGGGGACGGCTCTTGACCTTC
-	TRBJ2-3	-	TRBV5-1	CASTSQGADTQYF	TGCGCCAGCACCTCCCAAGGGGCAGATACGCAGTATTTT
few	TRBJ2-3	-	TRBV4-2	CASRSADTQYF	TGTGCCAGCAGGTCAGCAGATACGCAGTATTTT
few	TRBJ2-7	-	TRBV3-1	CASSLTPIRGTYEQYF	TGTGCCAGCAGCCTAACGCCAATCAGGGGAACCTACGAGCAGTACTTC
-	TRBJ1-1	TRBD1	TRBV12-3/TRBV12-4	CASSRTGTAEAFF	TGTGCCAGCAGCCGGACAGGGACGGCTGAAGCTTTCTTT
few	TRBJ2-7	-	TRBV5-1	CASSLYQDYEQYF	TGCGCCAGCAGCTTGTACCAGGACTACGAGCAGTACTTC
once	TRBJ1-3	-	TRBV4-2	CASSQEKWASGNTIYF	TGTGCCAGCAGCCAAGAAAAGTGGGCCTCTGGAAACACCATATATTTT
-	TRBJ2-3	TRBD2	TRBV7-2	CASSPIPGGNTQYF	TGTGCCAGCAGCCCCATTCCGGGAGGAAATACGCAGTATTTT
few	TRBJ2-3	TRBD2	TRBV5-1	CASRRLAGETDTQYF	TGCGCCAGCAGGCGACTAGCGGGTGAAACAGATACGCAGTATTTT
-	TRBJ1-2	TRBD1	TRBV20-1	CSATDRGRSYGYTF	TGCAGTGCTACCGACAGGGGTCGGAGCTATGGCTACACCTTC
few	TRBJ2-3	-	TRBV20-1	CSAAPSTDTQYF	TGCAGTGCTGCCCCTTCCACAGATACGCAGTATTTT
many	TRBJ1-3	-	TRBV9	CASSVGDSAGNTIYF	TGTGCCAGCAGCGTAGGGGATTCGGCTGGAAACACCATATATTTT
-	TRBJ1-5	-	TRBV20-1	CSARIAVNQPQHF	TGCAGTGCTAGAATCGCAGTCAATCAGCCCCAGCATTTT
-	TRBJ2-1	-	TRBV20-1	CSAKGTKSGNNEQFF	TGCAGTGCTAAAGGGACAAAATCGGGAAACAATGAGCAGTTCTTC
-	TRBJ2-1	-	TRBV7-2	CASMRWAYNEQFF	TGTGCCAGCATGAGGTGGGCCTACAATGAGCAGTTCTTC
few	TRBJ2-5	-	TRBV4-3	CASSQEWGVETQYF	TGCGCCAGCAGCCAAGAGTGGGGGGTGGAGACCCAGTACTTC
few	TRBJ2-6	-	TRBV18	CASSPPDGGANVLTF	TGTGCCAGCTCACCCCCCGACGGAGGGGCCAACGTCCTGACTTTC
few	TRBJ2-7	-	TRBV25-1	CASSGGGAGASYEQYF	TGTGCCAGCTCTGGAGGGGGGGCAGGGGCCTCCTACGAGCAGTACTTC
few	TRBJ2-3	-	TRBV29-1	CSVDKTGMGTQYF	TGCAGCGTCGACAAGACGGGCATGGGTACGCAGTATTTT
few	TRBJ1-6	-	TRBV4-3	CASSRKITGDSPLHF	TGCGCCAGCAGCCGAAAGATTACAGGTGATTCACCCCTCCACTTT
few	TRBJ2-7	TRBD1	TRBV12-3/TRBV12-4	CASSGDRGGPYF	TGTGCCAGCAGTGGGGACAGGGGGGGACCGTACTTC
-	TRBJ2-1	-	TRBV5-1	CASSIWDNEQFF	TGCGCCAGCAGCATATGGGACAATGAGCAGTTCTTC